The TCR beta chain under discussion was sequenced for a study of blood T cell repertoires in COVID-19. Data came from immunoSEQ multiplex PCR; TCRdb stores just in-frame clones and leaves some out. This table holds more than 65,000 clones, over 80% found once. The TCR comes from a woman aged 45-65 years with acute or convalescent COVID-19. Sequenced sample: peripheral blood.

CDR3 sequence reads: CASRRDSYSNQPQHF. CDR3 DNA: TGTGCCAGCAGACGGGACAGTTATAGCAATCAGCCCCAGCATTTT. This chain connects TRBV27 to TRBJ1-5; 7 bases align to TRBD1. J was trimmed by 0 bases and V by 6 bases; bases with no gene match: 5. Germline-derived CDR1 and CDR2 are MNHEY and SMNVEV (reference sequence). The CDR3 contains 15 residues.